The clone carrying this TCR beta chain appeared many times. Antigen specificity is unknown. CDR3 length: 13 residues. Germline V lookup: CDR1 ENHRY, CDR2 SYGVKD. V was shortened by 6 bases and J by 5 bases, with 11 bases between the two germline ends. This record belongs to a study of regulatory T cells in long-lasting Graves disease. Points from the study as a whole: Patients whose Graves' disease persisted exhibited lower TCR diversity than those newly diagnosed. With persistent disease, TRBV28, TRBJ1-2 and TRBJ2-5 were the favored segments.

The TCR beta library used iRepertoire HTBI primers with Arm-PCR amplification of CDR3. TCRdb re-derived calls from the multiplex PCR reads in MiXCR, one entry per CDR3 protein. The data show under 300,000 distinct CDR3 sequences, over 20% seen once. The sample's time point: newly diagnosed GD, antithyroid drugs for less than 3 months. Extracted RNA from PBMCs served as the source of the TCR library. Graves' disease diagnoses used American Thyroid Association guidelines. Those enrolled as patients came out of an endocrinology department in Xi'an, China. This chain connects TRBV10-3 to TRBJ1-5; D is perhaps TRBD1 (5 bases). The source was peripheral blood mononuclear cells (PBMCs), collected at new diagnosis, from a patient treated with antithyroid drugs. The TCR originated in a female donor with Graves disease. The CDR3 is CAIRQGTDQPQHF. The CDR3 DNA is TGTGCCATCAGGCAGGGAACGGATCAGCCCCAGCATTTT.